The T cell receptor (beta chain) under discussion was sequenced for a study of cytomegalovirus exposure and HLA in healthy donors (dated by TCRdb to about 2017). Describing the broader study: The 650 to 750 repertoires of the first cohort and the roughly 110 validation repertoires were produced on the same platform, according to a later analysis. The study aimed to test whether cataloging public T cell receptors could reveal signatures of past pathogen exposure. Along with the approximately 700-subject first cohort, a separate validation cohort of about 110 different subjects was used. To predict cytomegalovirus infection status, the study brought together high-throughput TCR immunosequencing, statistical association of individual TCRs with disease status, and machine learning.

To prepare the library, the immunoSEQ multiplex PCR assay was applied. From the authors' description of their analysis: To diagnose cytomegalovirus status from the catalog of TCR beta chain sequences, a statistical classification framework was built. TCRdb limited this immuneACCESS table to in-frame rearrangements with V and J called. A share of clones is missing; checked studies link under half to unresolved V genes, and the rest is unexplained. V, J and clone size derive from that table, while D and trimming were established from the DNA sequence. Across this sample there are about 330,000 clones, with 86% seen only once. The ten largest clones represent around 0.84% of the sample. For CDR1 and CDR2, the germline V gene lists SQVTM and ANQGSEA. The CDR3, cysteine through phenylalanine, is 13 amino acids long. The kept DNA is CDR3 alone, 39 bases in frame from the first base. V and J are trimmed by 4 bases and 5 bases, and the gene matches miss 8 bases of the junction.

Separate from the roughly 650-subject first cohort, the validation cohort of more than 90 subjects was the group to which the donors belonged. This clone was seen a single time. It has no known antigen specificity. Base-call qualities are not available, and no considerably larger clone is one nucleotide away. Points the paper makes about the study in general: The study gave a list of 150 to 200 TCR beta chains associated with cytomegalovirus. While some public TCRs were present in many individuals, most TCR sequences turned up only very rarely across donors. The classifier was reported to diagnose cytomegalovirus status with high specificity and sensitivity in both the original cohort and the validation cohort. A later analysis lacked HLA typing for the validation cohort, so it scored co-occurrence in that cohort across all 110 or so repertoires. Subsequent analysis determined that TCRs grouped into clusters in the first cohort also showed a tendency toward co-occurrence across the 120 or so validation repertoires, and approximately 93% of cluster scores exceeded 0. In vitro tests confirmed that a few of the cytomegalovirus-associated TCR beta chains recognize cytomegalovirus antigens. The authors suggested that the approach could potentially be generalized to other disease states and immunological phenotypes.

Material for sequencing was PBMCs. The V and J segments used are TRBV29-1 and TRBJ2-7, with 7 bases aligning to TRBD1. This sequence was found in a young woman in good health and CMV-seronegative. The CDR3 has the sequence CSVARDSLNEQYF. In nucleotide form, the sequence is TGCAGCGTTGCACGGGACAGTCTGAACGAGCAGTACTTC.